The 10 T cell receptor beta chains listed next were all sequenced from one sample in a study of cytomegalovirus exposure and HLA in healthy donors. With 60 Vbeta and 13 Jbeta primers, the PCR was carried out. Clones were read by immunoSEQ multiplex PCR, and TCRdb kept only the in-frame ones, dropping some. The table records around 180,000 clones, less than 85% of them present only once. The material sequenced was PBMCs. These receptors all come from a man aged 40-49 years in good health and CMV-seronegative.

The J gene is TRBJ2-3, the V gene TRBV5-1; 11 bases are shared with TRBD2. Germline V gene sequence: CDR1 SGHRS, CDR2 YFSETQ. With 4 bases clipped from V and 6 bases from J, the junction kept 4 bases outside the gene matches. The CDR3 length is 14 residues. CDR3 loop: CASSTTSGGDTQYF. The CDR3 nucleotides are TGCGCCAGCAGCACTACTAGCGGGGGCGATACGCAGTATTTT.

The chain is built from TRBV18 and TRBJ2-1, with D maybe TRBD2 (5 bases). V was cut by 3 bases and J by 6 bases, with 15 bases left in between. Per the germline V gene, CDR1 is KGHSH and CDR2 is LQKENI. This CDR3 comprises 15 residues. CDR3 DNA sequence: TGTGCCAGCTCACCCAAGTCACTAGAAAGCAATGAGCAGTTCTTC. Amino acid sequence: CASSPKSLESNEQFF. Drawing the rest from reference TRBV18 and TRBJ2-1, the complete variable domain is NAGVMQNPRHLVRRRGQEARLRCSPMKGHSHVYWYRQLPEEGLKFMVYLQKENIIDESGMPKERFSAEFPKEGPSILRIQQVVRGDSAAYFCASSPKSLESNEQFFGPGTRLTVL.

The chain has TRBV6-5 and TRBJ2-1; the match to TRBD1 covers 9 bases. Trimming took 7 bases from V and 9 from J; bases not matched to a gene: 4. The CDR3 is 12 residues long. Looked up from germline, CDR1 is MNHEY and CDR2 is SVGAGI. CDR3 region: CASTRQGGEQFF. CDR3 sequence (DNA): TGTGCCAGCACTCGACAGGGGGGTGAGCAGTTCTTC.

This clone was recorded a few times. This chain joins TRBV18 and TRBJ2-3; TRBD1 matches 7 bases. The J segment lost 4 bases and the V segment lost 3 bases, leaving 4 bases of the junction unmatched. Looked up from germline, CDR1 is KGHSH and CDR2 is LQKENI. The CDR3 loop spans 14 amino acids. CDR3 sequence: CASSPDGTADTQYF. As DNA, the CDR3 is TGTGCCAGCTCACCCGACGGGACAGCAGATACGCAGTATTTT.

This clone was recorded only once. This chain's CDR3 is CASSSDRGATEAFF. The CDR3 DNA reads TGCGCCAGCAGCTCCGACAGGGGGGCTACTGAAGCTTTCTTT. This chain joins TRBV5-1 and TRBJ1-1; 9 bases are shared with TRBD1. The CDR3 is 14 residues long. In germline, CDR1 is SGHRS, CDR2 YFSETQ. V gave up 3 bases and J gave up 5 bases; unmatched junction bases: 5.

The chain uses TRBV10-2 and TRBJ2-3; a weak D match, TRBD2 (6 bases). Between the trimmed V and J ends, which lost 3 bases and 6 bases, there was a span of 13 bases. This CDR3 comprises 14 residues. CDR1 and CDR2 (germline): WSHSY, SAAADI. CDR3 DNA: TGCGCCAGCAGTGACCCCGGGGGAAGTGATACGCAGTATTTT. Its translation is CASSDPGGSDTQYF.

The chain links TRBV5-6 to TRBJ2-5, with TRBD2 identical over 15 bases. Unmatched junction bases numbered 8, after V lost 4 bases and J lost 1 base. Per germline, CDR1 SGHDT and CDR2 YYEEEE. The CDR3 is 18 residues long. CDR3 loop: CASSIGTSGGRLQETQYF. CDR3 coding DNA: TGTGCCAGCAGCATCGGGACTAGCGGGGGGAGACTCCAAGAGACCCAGTACTTC.

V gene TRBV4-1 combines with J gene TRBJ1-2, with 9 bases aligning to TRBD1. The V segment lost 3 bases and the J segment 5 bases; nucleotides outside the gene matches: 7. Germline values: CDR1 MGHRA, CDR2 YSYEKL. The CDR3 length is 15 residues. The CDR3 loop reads CASSHYTGGRYGYTF. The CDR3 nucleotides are TGCGCCAGCAGCCATTATACAGGGGGCCGGTATGGCTACACCTTC.

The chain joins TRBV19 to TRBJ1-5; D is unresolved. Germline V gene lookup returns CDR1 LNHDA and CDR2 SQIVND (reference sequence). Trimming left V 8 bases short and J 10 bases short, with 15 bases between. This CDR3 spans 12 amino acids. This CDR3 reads CASPWALRPQHF. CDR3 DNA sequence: TGTGCCAGTCCTTGGGCCCTTCGACCCCAGCATTTT.

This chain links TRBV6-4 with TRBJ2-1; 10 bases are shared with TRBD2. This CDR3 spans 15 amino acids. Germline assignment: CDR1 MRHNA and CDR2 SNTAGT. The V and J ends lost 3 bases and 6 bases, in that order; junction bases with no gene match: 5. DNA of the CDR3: TGTGCCAGCAGTGAGGGACTAGCGCTAGGCAATGAGCAGTTCTTC. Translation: CASSEGLALGNEQFF.